The 26 T cell receptor beta chains reported below all come from one sample, sequenced in a study of blood T cells in healthy people across ages. Then a second PCR, running roughly 7 to 11 cycles, was carried out with a sample-barcoded 5' primer and a J-beta primer mix. MiXCR, applied by TCRdb to the 5' RACE reads, yields one record per CDR3 protein. The data show 780,000 or so distinct CDR3 sequences, with 40% to 65% seen just once and roughly two fifths held by the top ten. The sample consisted of blood. The receptors were sampled from a man aged 80 or over in good health.

Only a few counts were recorded for this clonotype. The V gene is TRBV9, the J gene TRBJ2-6; 8 nucleotides align to TRBD1. This CDR3 spans 20 amino acids. The V segment lost 2 bases and the J segment 0 bases; nucleotides outside the gene matches: 13. Looked up from germline, CDR1 is SGDLS and CDR2 is YYNGEE. In DNA form, the CDR3 reads TGTGCCAGCAGCGTGACCGCCGCCGGGACAGGCTACTCTGGGGCCAACGTCCTGACTTTC. It is translated as CASSVTAAGTGYSGANVLTF.

V is TRBV5-1 and J is TRBJ1-2; 9 bases fit TRBD1. CDR3 length: 17 residues. CDR1 and CDR2 (germline): SGHRS, YFSETQ. With 4 bases clipped from V and 2 bases from J, the junction kept 12 bases outside the gene matches. The CDR3 sequence is CASSLNVGTGLNYGYTF. The CDR3 DNA reads TGCGCCAGCAGCCTGAACGTGGGGACAGGGTTGAACTATGGCTACACCTTC.

The chain is built from TRBV28 and TRBJ2-7, with a weak D call TRBD2 (6 bases). The CDR3 has 15 amino acids. Germline-derived CDR1 and CDR2 are MDHEN and SYDVKM. The germline V and J ends were trimmed by 4 bases and 7 bases, with 20 bases remaining between them. The CDR3 protein is CASSSVTQRVGEQYF. The CDR3 DNA is TGTGCCAGCAGTTCCGTGACTCAGCGGGTGGGGGAGCAGTACTTC.

This clonotype was recorded a few times. Its ends do not fully match the called genes, so a read error is possible. The rearrangement uses TRBV6-1 and TRBJ2-1; D unclear. Germline loops: CDR1 MNHNS, CDR2 SASEGT. This CDR3 has 16 residues. In DNA, the CDR3 is TGTGCTAGCAGTCCCCGGGCGGACGGATACTACAATGAGCAGTTCTTC. Its protein product is CASSPRADGYYNEQFF.

This clonotype was counted only a few times. V is TRBV24-1 and J is TRBJ2-7; D is undetermined. Germline V gene sequence: CDR1 KGHDR, CDR2 SFDVKD. There are 14 residues in the CDR3. V lost 6 bases and J lost 2, with 13 bases in between. The CDR3 DNA reads as TGTGCCACCAGTCACCCCACGGGTACCTACGAGCAGTACTTC. Its translation: CATSHPTGTYEQYF.

This chain uses TRBV7-2 with TRBJ2-7; 13 bases align to TRBD2. Unmatched junction bases numbered 5, after V lost 3 bases and J lost 6 bases. The CDR3 extends over 15 amino acids. CDR1 and CDR2 from the germline V gene are SGHTA and FQGNSA. CDR3 sequence (DNA): TGTGCCAGCAGCTTCTGGACTAGCGGGAGACCCGAGCAGTACTTC. Protein: CASSFWTSGRPEQYF.

The chain links TRBV2 to TRBJ1-2; no reliable D call. V gave up 3 bases and J gave up 8 bases, with 19 bases separating them. CDR3 length equals 15 residues. Germline loops: CDR1 SNHLY, CDR2 FYNNEI. CDR3 sequence reads: CASSESKGGRRGYTF. DNA of the CDR3: TGTGCCAGCAGTGAGAGCAAGGGCGGCAGACGGGGCTACACCTTC.

V gene TRBV5-1 combines with J gene TRBJ2-3; a possible D gene is TRBD1 (6 bases). The ends were cut back, 4 bases at V and 10 bases at J, with 19 bases in the middle. Germline V gene lookup returns CDR1 SGHRS and CDR2 YFSETQ. This CDR3 comprises 14 residues. CDR3 residues: CASSPGTPSFAQYF. The DNA of the CDR3 is TGCGCCAGCAGCCCGGGGACACCAAGTTTTGCGCAGTATTTT.

There are many counts of this clonotype. This rearrangement joins TRBV29-1 to TRBJ2-5; D gene unclear. The CDR3 consists of 11 residues. Germline assignment: CDR1 SQVTM and CDR2 ANQGSEA. Trimming removed 4 bases at V and 1 base at J, with 4 bases between. The CDR3 loop reads CSVGGQETQYF. The DNA of the CDR3 is TGCAGCGTTGGTGGCCAAGAGACCCAGTACTTC.

The CDR3 nucleotides read TGTGCCAGCAGTGCTAGGAGCCAGGCCTACAATGAGCAGTACTTC. Protein: CASSARSQAYNEQYF. The V and J genes are TRBV6-1 and TRBJ2-1; D gene ambiguous. The better agreement between TRBJ2-7 and the DNA end casts doubt on the J call. The CDR3 extends over 15 amino acids. The V gene's germline CDR1 is MNHNS and CDR2 SASEGT.

The V and J genes are TRBV6-5 and TRBJ2-1, with 7 bases that match TRBD2. Germline loops: CDR1 MNHEY, CDR2 SVGAGI. This CDR3 has 15 amino acids. V was clipped by 4 bases and J by 5 bases; unmatched bases: 8. Written as DNA, the CDR3 is TGTGCCAGCAGTTCCCCGGCGGGGGATAACAATGAGCAGTTCTTC. Amino acid sequence: CASSSPAGDNNEQFF.

The rearrangement uses TRBV12-5 and TRBJ1-2; D is unclear. Germline CDR1 LGHNT, CDR2 FRNRAP. Between the trimmed V and J ends, which lost 1 base and 5 bases, there was a span of 14 bases. The CDR3 loop spans 15 amino acids. The CDR3 region is CASGLEFGGHYGYTF. DNA of the CDR3: TGTGCTAGTGGTTTGGAATTTGGCGGGCATTATGGCTACACCTTC. Based on the CDR3 plus reference TRBV12-5 and TRBJ1-2, the full variable domain is DARVTQTPRHKVTEMGQEVTMRCQPILGHNTVFWYRQTMMQGLELLAYFRNRAPLDDSGMPKDRFSAEMPDATLATLKIQPSEPRDSAVYFCASGLEFGGHYGYTFGSGTRLTVV.

The chain recombines TRBV9 with TRBJ2-1; 14 bases align to TRBD2. Germline V gives CDR1 SGDLS, CDR2 YYNGEE. V lost 4 bases to trimming and J lost 8 bases; unmatched junction nucleotides: 8. The CDR3 runs to 16 residues. The CDR3 nucleotides are TGTGCCAGCAGCATTGCCGGGACTAGCGGGAGAGATGAGCAGTTCTTC. Translating it yields CASSIAGTSGRDEQFF.

This clonotype was recorded a few times. The chain joins TRBV2 to TRBJ2-7; the match to TRBD2 covers 10 bases. V shed 0 bases and J 7 bases; nucleotides not matched to a gene: 6. CDR3 size: 15 residues. Germline V CDR1 and CDR2: SNHLY, FYNNEI. The CDR3 bases are TGTGCCAGCAGTGAAGCCCTGATACTAGCGGGAGAGCAGTACTTC. Translated, it gives CASSEALILAGEQYF.

The V and J genes are TRBV10-3 and TRBJ2-7; TRBD2 agrees at 11 bases. The V gene end was trimmed by 6 bases and the J gene end by 3 bases; junction bases not matched to a gene: 7. CDR1 is ENHRY and CDR2 is SYGVKD in the germline V gene. The CDR3 extends over 15 amino acids. The CDR3 region is CAIRQTSGASYEQYF. The CDR3 region has the DNA TGTGCCATCAGGCAGACTAGCGGGGCGAGCTACGAGCAGTACTTC.

This chain uses TRBV20-1 with TRBJ1-1, with 10 nucleotides matching TRBD1. Germline assignment: CDR1 DFQATT and CDR2 SNEGSKA (reference sequence). Trimming cost V 5 bases and J 3 bases; bases outside gene matches: 6. This CDR3 spans 14 amino acids. This chain's CDR3 is CSASRDRGYTEAFF. As DNA, the CDR3 is TGCAGTGCTTCTCGGGACAGGGGATACACTGAAGCTTTCTTT.

The rearrangement joins TRBV29-1 to TRBJ1-4; TRBD1 is a possible D gene (5 bases). Trimming removed 1 base from V and 7 bases from J, with 16 bases in between. The CDR3 runs to 15 residues. Germline V gene lookup returns CDR1 SQVTM and CDR2 ANQGSEA. CDR3 in DNA: TGCAGCGTTGAAGGGTTTGGGGGTACCGGTGAAAAACTGTTTTTT. It yields the protein CSVEGFGGTGEKLFF.

This clonotype was seen just once. The chain recombines TRBV20-1 with TRBJ2-1; unclear D gene. From germline, CDR1 is DFQATT and CDR2 SNEGSKA (reference sequence). Deletions cut 1 base from V and 0 bases from J, with 13 bases between. This CDR3 comprises 16 residues. The DNA of the CDR3 is TGCAGTGCTAGAGTCAGTTCGGAGAGCTCCTACAATGAGCAGTTCTTC. This encodes CSARVSSESSYNEQFF.

This clonotype was seen a few times. The J gene is TRBJ2-7, the V gene TRBV27; 7 nucleotides align to TRBD1. The CDR3 is 15 residues long. With V trimmed by 5 bases and J by 0 bases, 7 bases remained unmatched. From germline, CDR1 is MNHEY and CDR2 SMNVEV (reference sequence). The CDR3 loop reads CASSRQGGSSYEQYF. DNA for the CDR3: TGTGCCAGCAGTCGACAGGGTGGGAGCTCCTACGAGCAGTACTTC.

This clonotype was counted a single time. The chain carries TRBV7-3 and TRBJ2-2; 8 positions agree with TRBD2. The CDR3 covers 18 residues. Germline V CDR1 and CDR2: SGHTA, FQGTGA. V shed 0 bases, J shed 3 bases, and the junction held 9 bases outside the gene matches. The CDR3 spells CASSLTRRGGDHTGELFF. The CDR3 DNA reads TGTGCCAGCAGCTTAACGCGCCGGGGGGGGGATCACACCGGGGAGCTGTTTTTT.

This sequence joins TRBV29-1 and TRBJ1-4; possibly TRBD1 for D (5 bases). Per germline, CDR1 SQVTM and CDR2 ANQGSEA. V lost 4 bases and J lost 10, with 16 bases in between. The CDR3 is 13 amino acids. The CDR3 loop reads CSVGRVVGGKLFF. The CDR3 DNA reads TGCAGCGTTGGCAGGGTCGTAGGTGGAAAACTGTTTTTT.

This clonotype was observed many times. This chain links TRBV5-1 with TRBJ2-7; D call uncertain. The CDR3 runs to 13 residues. Germline values: CDR1 SGHRS, CDR2 YFSETQ. V dropped 2 bases and J dropped 4 bases, with 10 bases sitting between them. Written as DNA, the CDR3 is TGCGCCAGCAGCTTATCCCAACCTTACGAGCAGTACTTC. Its translation is CASSLSQPYEQYF.

Only a few counts were recorded for this clonotype. V usage is TRBV10-3 and J usage is TRBJ2-7; 11 nucleotides line up with TRBD2. The length of the CDR3 is 13 residues. J gave up 6 bases and V 8 bases, and 6 bases lay outside the gene matches. Germline CDR1 is ENHRY and CDR2 is SYGVKD. The CDR3 region is CAIGTSGPLEQYF. The CDR3 nucleotides are TGTGCCATCGGGACTAGCGGTCCCCTCGAGCAGTACTTC.

The V call is TRBV5-1, the J call TRBJ2-2, with TRBD2 identical over 8 bases. This CDR3 region has 16 residues. The V and J ends lost 4 bases and 4 bases, in that order; junction bases with no gene match: 9. The germline CDR1 and CDR2 sequences are SGHRS and YFSETQ. CDR3 in amino acids: CASSRWTSQLTGELFF. The CDR3 DNA sequence: TGCGCCAGCAGCAGGTGGACTAGCCAGCTCACCGGGGAGCTGTTTTTT.

This chain connects TRBV20-1 to TRBJ1-6, with D perhaps TRBD1 (5 bases). CDR3 size: 15 residues. Trimming removed 6 bases at V and 0 bases at J, with 12 bases between. Germline V CDR1 and CDR2: DFQATT, SNEGSKA (reference sequence). CDR3: CSAPGRSSYNSPLHF. CDR3 DNA sequence: TGCAGTGCCCCGGGACGGAGCTCCTATAATTCACCCCTCCACTTT.

V usage is TRBV5-1 and J usage is TRBJ2-1; 11 bases align to TRBD1. The germline V gene encodes CDR1 SGHRS and CDR2 YFSETQ. CDR3 length equals 15 residues. V shed 5 bases and J 7 bases; nucleotides not matched to a gene: 8. The CDR3 reads CASSAGTGGGNEQFF. The CDR3 nucleotides are TGCGCCAGCAGTGCCGGGACAGGGGGAGGTAATGAGCAGTTCTTC.